The 6 T cell receptor beta chains in this list originate from one sample, sequenced in a study of blood T cell repertoires in COVID-19. Some clones are missing from TCRdb's copy, which holds only in-frame ones; the method was immunoSEQ multiplex PCR. The data contain roughly 250,000 clones, less than 90% of them seen just once; the ten biggest clones take up 1.5%. Sequenced: peripheral blood. The receptors come from a woman aged 40 to 55 who had recovered from COVID-19.

The chain couples TRBV5-4 to TRBJ2-2, with D tentatively TRBD2 (7 bases). The V gene lost 0 bases and the J gene lost 4 bases, with 13 bases spanning the gap. CDR1 SGHNT and CDR2 YYREEE come from the germline V gene (reference sequence). CDR3 length equals 16 residues. The CDR3 sequence is CASSLVGGHSTGELFF. CDR3 sequence (DNA): TGTGCCAGCAGCTTGGTGGGGGGGCATAGCACCGGGGAGCTGTTTTTT.

The chain links TRBV24-1 to TRBJ2-5; D call uncertain. The germline V gene encodes CDR1 KGHDR and CDR2 SFDVKD. This CDR3 has 14 amino acids. Trimming removed 2 bases at V and 5 bases at J, with 11 bases between. DNA for the CDR3: TGTGCCACCAGTGATTATAAACGGCGGGAGACCCAGTACTTC. Residues: CATSDYKRRETQYF.

The count of this clone is one. The chain recombines TRBV28 with TRBJ1-5; D gene ambiguous. The CDR3 is made up of 15 amino acids. CDR1 is MDHEN, CDR2 SYDVKM, per germline. V was cut by 6 bases and J by 0 bases, with 12 bases left in between. The CDR3 spells CASSLPGYSNQPQHF. CDR3 nucleotide sequence: TGTGCCAGCAGCCTTCCAGGCTATAGCAATCAGCCCCAGCATTTT.

The rearrangement uses TRBV11-2 and TRBJ2-1; weak D call: TRBD2 (5 bases). The CDR3 is 14 residues long. Germline V gives CDR1 SGHAT, CDR2 FQNNGV. V was trimmed by 0 bases and J by 7 bases, leaving 10 bases between them. The CDR3 reads CASSLDGVRNEQFF. The CDR3 DNA follows: TGTGCCAGCAGCTTAGACGGGGTCAGGAATGAGCAGTTCTTC.

The rearrangement joins TRBV9 to TRBJ2-3; D might be TRBD1 (5 bases). Trimming took off 0 bases at V and 8 bases at J, with 13 bases between the two ends. Germline values: CDR1 SGDLS, CDR2 YYNGEE. CDR3 length: 14 amino acids. This CDR3 is CASSVGQGMGTQYF. The CDR3 DNA reads as TGTGCCAGCAGCGTAGGGCAGGGCATGGGTACGCAGTATTTT.

V and J are TRBV6-5 and TRBJ1-1, with D possibly TRBD1 on 5 matching bases. The CDR3 is 13 residues long. The germline CDR1 and CDR2 sequences are MNHEY and SVGAGI. Between the trimmed V and J ends, which lost 2 bases and 5 bases, there was a span of 9 bases. CDR3 protein: CASSYQGWTEAFF. CDR3 DNA: TGTGCCAGCAGTTACCAGGGTTGGACTGAAGCTTTCTTT.